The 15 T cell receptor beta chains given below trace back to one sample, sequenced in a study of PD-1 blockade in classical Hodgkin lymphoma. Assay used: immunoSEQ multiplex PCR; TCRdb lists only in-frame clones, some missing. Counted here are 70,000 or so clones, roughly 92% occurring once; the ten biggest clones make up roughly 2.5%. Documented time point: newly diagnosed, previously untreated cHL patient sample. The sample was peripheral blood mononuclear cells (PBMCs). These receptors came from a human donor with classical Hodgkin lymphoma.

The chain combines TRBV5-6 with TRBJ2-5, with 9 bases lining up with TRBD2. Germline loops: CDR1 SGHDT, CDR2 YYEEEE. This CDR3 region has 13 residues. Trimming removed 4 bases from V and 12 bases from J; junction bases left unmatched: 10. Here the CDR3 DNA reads TGTGCCAGCAGCGCCCGGGCGGGGGGGACAGAGTACTTC. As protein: CASSARAGGTEYF.

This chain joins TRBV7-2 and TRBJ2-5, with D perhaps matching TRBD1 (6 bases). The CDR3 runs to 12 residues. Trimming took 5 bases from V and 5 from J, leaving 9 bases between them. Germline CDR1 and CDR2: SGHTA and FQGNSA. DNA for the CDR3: TGTGCCAGCAGCCCGAGGGGGGAGACCCAGTACTTC. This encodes CASSPRGETQYF.

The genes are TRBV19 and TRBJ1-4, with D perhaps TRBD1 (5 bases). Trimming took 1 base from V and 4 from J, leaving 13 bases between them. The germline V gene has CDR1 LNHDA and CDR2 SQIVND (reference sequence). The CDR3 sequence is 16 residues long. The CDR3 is CASSIGDSTFNEKLFF. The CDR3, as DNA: TGTGCCAGTAGTATAGGCGACAGCACTTTTAATGAAAAACTGTTTTTT.

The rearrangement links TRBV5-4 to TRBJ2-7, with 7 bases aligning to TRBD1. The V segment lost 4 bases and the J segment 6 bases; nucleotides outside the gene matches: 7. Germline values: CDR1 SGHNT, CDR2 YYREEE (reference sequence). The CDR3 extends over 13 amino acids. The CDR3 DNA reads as TGTGCCAGCAGCCGAGGGACAGTCGGCGAGCAGTACTTC. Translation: CASSRGTVGEQYF.

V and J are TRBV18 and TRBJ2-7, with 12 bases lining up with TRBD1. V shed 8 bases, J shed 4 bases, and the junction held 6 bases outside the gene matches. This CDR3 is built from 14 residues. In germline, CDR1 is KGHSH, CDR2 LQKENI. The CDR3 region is CASDGTGGRYEQYF. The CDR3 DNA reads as TGTGCCAGCGACGGGACAGGGGGCAGATACGAGCAGTACTTC.

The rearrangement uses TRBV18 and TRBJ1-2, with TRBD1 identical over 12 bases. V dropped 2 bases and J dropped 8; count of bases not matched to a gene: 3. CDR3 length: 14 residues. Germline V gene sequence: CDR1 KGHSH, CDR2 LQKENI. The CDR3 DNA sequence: TGTGCCAGCTCACCAGGGACAGGGGGCGACGGCTACACCTTC. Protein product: CASSPGTGGDGYTF.

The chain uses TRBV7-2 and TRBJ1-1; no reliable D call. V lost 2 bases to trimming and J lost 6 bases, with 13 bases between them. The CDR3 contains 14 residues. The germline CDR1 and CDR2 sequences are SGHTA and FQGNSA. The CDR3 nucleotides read TGTGCCAGCAGCTTACACCCGGGCCTCGCTGAAGCTTTCTTT. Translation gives CASSLHPGLAEAFF.

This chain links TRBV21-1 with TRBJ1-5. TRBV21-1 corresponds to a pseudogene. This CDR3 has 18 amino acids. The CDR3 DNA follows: TGTGCCAGCAGCAAAGTGTTCCTAGGCAGGGACAGCAATCAGCCCCAGCATTTT. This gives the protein CASSKVFLGRDSNQPQHF.

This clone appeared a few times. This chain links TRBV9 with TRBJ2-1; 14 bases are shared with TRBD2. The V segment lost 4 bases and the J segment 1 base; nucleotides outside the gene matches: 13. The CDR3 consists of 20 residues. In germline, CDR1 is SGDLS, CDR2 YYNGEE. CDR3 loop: CASSQGPGTSGGNSYNEQFF. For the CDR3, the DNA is TGTGCCAGCAGCCAAGGCCCCGGGACTAGCGGGGGCAATTCCTACAATGAGCAGTTCTTC.

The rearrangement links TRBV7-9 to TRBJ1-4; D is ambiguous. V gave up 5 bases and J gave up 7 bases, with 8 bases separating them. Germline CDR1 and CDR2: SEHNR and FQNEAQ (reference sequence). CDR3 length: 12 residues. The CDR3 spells CASSPSPEKLFF. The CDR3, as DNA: TGTGCCAGCAGCCCCTCGCCTGAAAAACTGTTTTTT.

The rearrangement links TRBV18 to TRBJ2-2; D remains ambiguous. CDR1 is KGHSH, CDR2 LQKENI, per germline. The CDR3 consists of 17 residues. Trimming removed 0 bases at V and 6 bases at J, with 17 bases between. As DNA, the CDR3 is TGTGCCAGCTCACCACCTTCCAGTTTTCGGCCGCCCGGGGAGCTGTTTTTT. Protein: CASSPPSSFRPPGELFF.

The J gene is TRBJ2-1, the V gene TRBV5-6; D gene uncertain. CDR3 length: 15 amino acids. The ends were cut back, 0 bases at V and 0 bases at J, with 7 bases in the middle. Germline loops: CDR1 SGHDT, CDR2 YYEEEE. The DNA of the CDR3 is TGTGCCAGCAGCTTGGACGGAAGCTCCTACAATGAGCAGTTCTTC. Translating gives CASSLDGSSYNEQFF.

The CDR3 region has the DNA TGTGCCAGCAGCTTAATCGGCCAGGGGGTTCAGCCCCAGCATTTT. Protein sequence: CASSLIGQGVQPQHF. This rearrangement joins TRBV7-9 to TRBJ1-5; TRBD1 matches 7 bases. The V gene's germline CDR1 is SEHNR and CDR2 FQNEAQ (reference sequence). Unmatched junction bases numbered 7, after V lost 2 bases and J lost 6 bases. The CDR3 consists of 15 residues.

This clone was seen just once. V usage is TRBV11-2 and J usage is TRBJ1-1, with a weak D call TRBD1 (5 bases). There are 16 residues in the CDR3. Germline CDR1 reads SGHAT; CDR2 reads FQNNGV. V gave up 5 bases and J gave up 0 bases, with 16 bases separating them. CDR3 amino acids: CASSRDSGTLNTEAFF. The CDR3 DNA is TGTGCCAGCAGCCGAGACTCCGGGACCTTGAACACTGAAGCTTTCTTT.

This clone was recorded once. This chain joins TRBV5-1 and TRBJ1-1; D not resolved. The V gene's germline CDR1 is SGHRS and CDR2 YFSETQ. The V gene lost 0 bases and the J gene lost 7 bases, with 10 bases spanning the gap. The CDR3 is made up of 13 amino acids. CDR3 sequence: CASSLASPFEAFF. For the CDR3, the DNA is TGCGCCAGCAGCTTGGCCTCTCCGTTTGAAGCTTTCTTT.